These T cell receptor beta chains were read from a single sample in a study of T-cell reconstitution after alpha-beta-depleted transplantation in children. TCRdb passed the PCR reads through MiXCR, listing each CDR3 protein once. This table has around 270,000 distinct CDR3 sequences, over 9.5% appearing once. The sample consisted of PBMCs, taken before TCRalphabeta/CD19-depleted stem cell transplant. The receptors come from a boy in the first two years of life with acute myeloid leukemia, due to receive a stem cell transplant. Both conserved end residues are part of each CDR3. Each record gives: CDR3 protein, CDR3 DNA, D gene, V gene, J gene, clone size. A D gene is named only where the DNA matches it firmly. Expanded clones get a size class; other rows say once, few or many, or leave the size out.

CASSSPSRDNEQFF	TGTGCCAGCAGTTCCCCGAGCAGGGACAATGAGCAGTTCTTC	NA	TRBV27	TRBJ2-1	many
CCARPFGLAVFTDTQYF	TGCTGTGCTAGACCCTTCGGACTAGCGGTTTTCACAGATACGCAGTATTTT	TRBD2	TRBV20-1	TRBJ2-3	NA
CASRTGTQETQYF	TGTGCCAGCAGGACAGGGACCCAAGAGACCCAGTACTTC	TRBD1	TRBV12-3/TRBV12-4	TRBJ2-5	many
CASSIRTSGYLEQYF	TGTGCCAGCAGCATACGGACTAGCGGGTACCTCGAGCAGTACTTC	TRBD2	TRBV7-2	TRBJ2-7	many
CASSFGTSEGEQFF	TGTGCCAGCAGTTTTGGGACTAGCGAGGGTGAGCAGTTCTTC	TRBD2	TRBV12-3/TRBV12-4	TRBJ2-1	many
CASSLGDNINTGELFF	TGTGCCAGCAGCTTAGGGGACAACATTAACACCGGGGAGCTGTTTTTT	NA	TRBV7-9	TRBJ2-2	many
CASSLERLAFGANVLTF	TGTGCCAGCAGTTTAGAGAGACTCGCCTTCGGGGCCAACGTCCTGACTTTC	NA	TRBV12-3/TRBV12-4	TRBJ2-6	NA
CAIGRGADTQYF	TGTGCCATCGGGAGGGGGGCAGATACGCAGTATTTT	NA	TRBV10-3	TRBJ2-3	few
CASRAPDHFNEQFF	TGTGCCAGCAGAGCCCCGGACCACTTCAATGAGCAGTTCTTC	NA	TRBV12-3/TRBV12-4	TRBJ2-1	many
CASRFGGARGDTQYF	TGTGCCAGCAGATTCGGGGGGGCGAGGGGAGATACGCAGTATTTT	TRBD2	TRBV12-3/TRBV12-4	TRBJ2-3	many
CASSLGRSHEQYF	TGTGCCAGCAGCTTAGGGAGGTCCCACGAGCAGTACTTC	NA	TRBV7-2	TRBJ2-7	many
CASCSGGGNQPQHF	TGTGCCAGCTGCTCAGGGGGAGGGAATCAGCCCCAGCATTTT	TRBD1	TRBV12-3/TRBV12-4	TRBJ1-5	few
CASSPAPGQGIHEQYF	TGTGCCAGCAGCCCGGCTCCGGGACAGGGAATCCACGAGCAGTACTTC	TRBD1	TRBV3-1	TRBJ2-7	NA
CSARKAGPDTQYF	TGCAGTGCTAGAAAAGCGGGGCCAGATACGCAGTATTTT	TRBD2	TRBV20-1	TRBJ2-3	many
CASKAFPGQGVWETQYF	TGTGCCAGCAAAGCCTTCCCTGGACAGGGTGTTTGGGAGACCCAGTACTTC	TRBD1	TRBV2	TRBJ2-5	many
CAISDPQGGQETQYF	TGTGCCATCAGCGACCCACAGGGGGGCCAAGAGACCCAGTACTTC	TRBD1	TRBV9	TRBJ2-5	many
CAISQGEDEQFF	TGTGCCATCAGTCAGGGGGAGGATGAGCAGTTCTTC	NA	TRBV10-3	TRBJ2-1	medium-sized
CSVGGHQNTEAFF	TGCAGCGTGGGGGGACACCAGAACACTGAAGCTTTCTTT	NA	TRBV29-1	TRBJ1-1	NA
CASAPGTGGGYTF	TGTGCCAGCGCCCCCGGGACAGGGGGAGGCTACACCTTC	TRBD1	TRBV6-2/TRBV6-3	TRBJ1-2	NA
CASREGGTYEQYF	TGTGCCAGCAGGGAGGGCGGGACCTACGAGCAGTACTTC	NA	TRBV7-2	TRBJ2-7	many
CASSQAGTVTDTQYF	TGCGCCAGCAGCCAAGCCGGGACAGTCACAGATACGCAGTATTTT	TRBD1	TRBV4-3	TRBJ2-3	many
CASSLGQVYSPLHF	TGTGCCAGCAGTCTTGGACAGGTTTATTCACCCCTCCACTTT	TRBD1	TRBV27	TRBJ1-6	few
CASSLDYRSSNQPQHF	TGTGCCAGCAGCTTAGATTACAGATCTAGCAATCAGCCCCAGCATTTT	NA	TRBV7-8	TRBJ1-5	many
CASSTSEGGNEQFF	TGCGCCAGCAGCACTAGCGAGGGGGGCAATGAGCAGTTCTTC	NA	TRBV5-1	TRBJ2-1	few
CASSIGTGSDYGYTF	TGTGCCAGTAGTATTGGGACAGGGTCGGACTATGGCTACACCTTC	TRBD1	TRBV19	TRBJ1-2	many
CASSLGVSGSTDTQYF	TGTGCCAGCAGCTTAGGAGTTAGCGGGAGTACAGATACGCAGTATTTT	TRBD2	TRBV11-2	TRBJ2-3	many
CASSLLDVHNEQFF	TGTGCCAGCAGCTTATTGGACGTGCACAATGAGCAGTTCTTC	NA	TRBV7-6	TRBJ2-1	many
CASSAHRSPLSGANVLTF	TGTGCCAGCAGCGCACACCGCTCCCCTCTCTCTGGGGCCAACGTCCTGACTTTC	NA	TRBV11-2	TRBJ2-6	many
CASSRGLAGADTQYF	TGTGCCAGCAGCCGGGGACTAGCGGGAGCAGATACGCAGTATTTT	TRBD2	TRBV5-4	TRBJ2-3	many
CASSNEGTGVGETQYF	TGTGCCAGCAGCAATGAAGGGACAGGAGTAGGGGAGACCCAGTACTTC	NA	TRBV21-1	TRBJ2-5	many
CASSQGKGLGEQYF	TGTGCCAGCAGCCAAGGGAAGGGTTTGGGGGAGCAGTACTTC	NA	TRBV4-2	TRBJ2-7	many
CASSPGQGYHEQYF	TGTGCCAGCTCACCGGGACAGGGGTACCACGAGCAGTACTTC	TRBD1	TRBV18	TRBJ2-7	many
CSVEGRGSDNEQFF	TGCAGCGTTGAAGGCAGGGGTTCCGACAATGAGCAGTTCTTC	NA	TRBV29-1	TRBJ2-1	many
CAGEGINQPQHF	TGCGCCGGCGAGGGGATTAATCAGCCCCAGCATTTT	NA	TRBV5-1	TRBJ1-5	many
CASSLSLADLRNEQFF	TGCGCCAGCAGCTTGTCATTAGCGGATCTGAGAAATGAGCAGTTCTTC	NA	TRBV5-1	TRBJ2-1	few
CASSLPPGLAGTGDEQYF	TGTGCCAGCAGCTTACCTCCGGGACTAGCGGGCACAGGGGACGAGCAGTACTTC	TRBD2	TRBV7-9	TRBJ2-7	many
CASSLERTRRFRQYF	TGTGCCAGCTCACTGGAAAGGACTAGAAGATTCCGCCAGTACTTC	TRBD2	TRBV18	TRBJ2-5	once